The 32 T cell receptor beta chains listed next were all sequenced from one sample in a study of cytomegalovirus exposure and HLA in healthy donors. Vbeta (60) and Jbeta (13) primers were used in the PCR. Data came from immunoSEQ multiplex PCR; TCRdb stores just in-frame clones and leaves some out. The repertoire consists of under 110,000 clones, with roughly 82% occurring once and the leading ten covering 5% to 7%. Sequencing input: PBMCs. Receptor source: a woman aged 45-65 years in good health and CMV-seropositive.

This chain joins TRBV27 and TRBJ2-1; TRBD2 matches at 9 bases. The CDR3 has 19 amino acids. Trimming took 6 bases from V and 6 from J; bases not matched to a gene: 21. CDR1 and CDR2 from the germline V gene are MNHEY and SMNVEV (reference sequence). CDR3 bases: TGTGCCAGCAGCTCTCTCCCTCGAACTAGCGGGCATACTAGCAATGAGCAGTTCTTC. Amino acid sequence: CASSSLPRTSGHTSNEQFF.

The CDR3 spells CATRDRGKETQYF. CDR3 coding DNA: TGTGCCACCAGGGACAGGGGGAAAGAGACCCAGTACTTC. The chain joins TRBV19 to TRBJ2-5, with TRBD1 matching over 11 bases. The CDR3 spans 13 residues. CDR1 and CDR2 from the germline V gene are LNHDA and SQIVND (reference sequence). V lost 10 bases, J lost 3 bases, and 4 bases stayed unmatched.

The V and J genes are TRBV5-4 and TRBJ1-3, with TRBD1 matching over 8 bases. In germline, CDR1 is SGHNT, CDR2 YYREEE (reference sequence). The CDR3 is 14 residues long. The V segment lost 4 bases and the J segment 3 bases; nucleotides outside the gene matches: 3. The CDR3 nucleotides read TGTGCCAGCAGCCTAGACAGGGGTGGAAACACCATATATTTT. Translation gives CASSLDRGGNTIYF.

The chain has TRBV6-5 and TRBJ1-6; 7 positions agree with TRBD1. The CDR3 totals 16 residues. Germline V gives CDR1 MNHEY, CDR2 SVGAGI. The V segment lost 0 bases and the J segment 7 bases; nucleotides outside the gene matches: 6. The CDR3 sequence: CASSYSTGNLNSPLHF. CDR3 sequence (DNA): TGTGCCAGCAGTTACTCGACAGGGAACTTAAATTCACCCCTCCACTTT.

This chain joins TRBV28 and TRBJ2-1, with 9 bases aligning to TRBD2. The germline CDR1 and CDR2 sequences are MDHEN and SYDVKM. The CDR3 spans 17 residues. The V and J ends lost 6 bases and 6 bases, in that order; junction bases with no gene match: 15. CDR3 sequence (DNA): TGTGCCAGCAGCCCGAACTTTCCTAGCGGGGAGAGCAATGAGCAGTTCTTC. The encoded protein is CASSPNFPSGESNEQFF.

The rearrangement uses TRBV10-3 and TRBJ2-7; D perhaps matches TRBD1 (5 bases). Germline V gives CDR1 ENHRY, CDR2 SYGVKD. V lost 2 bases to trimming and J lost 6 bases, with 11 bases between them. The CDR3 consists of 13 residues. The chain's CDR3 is CAISEGQGGEQYF. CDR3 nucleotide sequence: TGTGCCATCAGTGAGGGGCAGGGTGGCGAGCAGTACTTC.

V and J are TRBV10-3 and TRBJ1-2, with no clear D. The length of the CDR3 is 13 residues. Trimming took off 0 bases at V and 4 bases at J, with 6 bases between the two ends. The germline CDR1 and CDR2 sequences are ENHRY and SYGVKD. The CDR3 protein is CAISESGSYGYTF. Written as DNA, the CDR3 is TGTGCCATCAGTGAGTCAGGGAGCTATGGCTACACCTTC.

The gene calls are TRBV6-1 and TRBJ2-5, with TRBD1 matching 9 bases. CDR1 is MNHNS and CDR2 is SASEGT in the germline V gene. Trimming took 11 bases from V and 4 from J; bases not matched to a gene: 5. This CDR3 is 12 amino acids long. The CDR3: CAGNRGRETQYF. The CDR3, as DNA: TGTGCCGGTAACAGGGGGCGAGAGACCCAGTACTTC.

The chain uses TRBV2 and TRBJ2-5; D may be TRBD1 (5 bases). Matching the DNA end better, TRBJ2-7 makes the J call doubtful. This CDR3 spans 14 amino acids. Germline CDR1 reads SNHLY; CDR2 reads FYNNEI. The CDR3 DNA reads TGTGCCAGCAGTGATCAGGGTACCACCTACGAGCAGTACTTC. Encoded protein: CASSDQGTTYEQYF.

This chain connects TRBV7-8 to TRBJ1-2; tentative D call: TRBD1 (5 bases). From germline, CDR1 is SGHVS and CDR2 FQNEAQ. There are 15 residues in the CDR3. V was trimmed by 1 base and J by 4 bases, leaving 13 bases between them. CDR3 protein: CASSLERTQGYGYTF. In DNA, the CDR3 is TGTGCCAGCAGCTTAGAACGGACGCAGGGCTATGGCTACACCTTC.

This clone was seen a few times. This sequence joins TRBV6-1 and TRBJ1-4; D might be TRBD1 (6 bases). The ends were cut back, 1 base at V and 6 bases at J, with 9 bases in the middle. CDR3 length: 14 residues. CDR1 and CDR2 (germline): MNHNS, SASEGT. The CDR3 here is CASSEGQGYEKLFF. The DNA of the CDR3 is TGTGCCAGCAGTGAAGGGCAGGGGTATGAAAAACTGTTTTTT.

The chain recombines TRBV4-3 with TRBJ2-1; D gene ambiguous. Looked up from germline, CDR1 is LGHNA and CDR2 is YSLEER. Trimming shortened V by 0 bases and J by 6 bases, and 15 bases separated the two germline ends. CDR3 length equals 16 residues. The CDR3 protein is CASSQDLLSLPNEQFF. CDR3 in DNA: TGCGCCAGCAGCCAAGATCTTCTTAGCCTTCCCAATGAGCAGTTCTTC.

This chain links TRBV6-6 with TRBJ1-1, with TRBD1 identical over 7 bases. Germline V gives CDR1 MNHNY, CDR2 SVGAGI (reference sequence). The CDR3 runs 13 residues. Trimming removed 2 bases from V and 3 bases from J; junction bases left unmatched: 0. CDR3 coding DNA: TGTGCCAGCAGTTACAGGGGGCACACTGAAGCTTTCTTT. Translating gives CASSYRGHTEAFF.

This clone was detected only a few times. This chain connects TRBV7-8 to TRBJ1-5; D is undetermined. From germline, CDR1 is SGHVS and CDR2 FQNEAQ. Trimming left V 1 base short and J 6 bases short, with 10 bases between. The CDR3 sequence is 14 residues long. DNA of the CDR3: TGTGCCAGCAGCTTAGTCTACAGCTCTCAGCCCCAGCATTTT. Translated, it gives CASSLVYSSQPQHF.

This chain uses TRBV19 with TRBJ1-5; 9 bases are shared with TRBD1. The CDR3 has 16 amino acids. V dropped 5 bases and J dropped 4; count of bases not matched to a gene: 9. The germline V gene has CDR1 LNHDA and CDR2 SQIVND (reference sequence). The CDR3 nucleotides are TGTGCCAGTAGTGCCTTACAGGGGGCAACGAATCAGCCCCAGCATTTT. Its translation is CASSALQGATNQPQHF.

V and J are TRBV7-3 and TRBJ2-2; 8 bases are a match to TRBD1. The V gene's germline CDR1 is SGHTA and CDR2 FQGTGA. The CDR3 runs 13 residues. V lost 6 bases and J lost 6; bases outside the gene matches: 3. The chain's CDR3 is CASRDRGAGELFF. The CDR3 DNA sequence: TGTGCCAGCAGAGACAGGGGCGCCGGGGAGCTGTTTTTT.

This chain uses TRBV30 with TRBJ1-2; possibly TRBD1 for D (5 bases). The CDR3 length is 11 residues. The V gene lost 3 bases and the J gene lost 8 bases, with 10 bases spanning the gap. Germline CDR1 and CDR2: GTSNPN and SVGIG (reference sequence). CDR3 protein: CAWRGRAGYTF. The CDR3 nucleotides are TGTGCCTGGAGGGGCAGGGCCGGCTACACCTTC.

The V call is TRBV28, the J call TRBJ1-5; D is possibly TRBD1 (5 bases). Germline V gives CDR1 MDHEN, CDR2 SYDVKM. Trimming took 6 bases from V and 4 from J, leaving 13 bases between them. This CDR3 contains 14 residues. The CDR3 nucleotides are TGTGCCAGCAGGGAGGGGACTTTGAATCAGCCCCAGCATTTT. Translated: CASREGTLNQPQHF.

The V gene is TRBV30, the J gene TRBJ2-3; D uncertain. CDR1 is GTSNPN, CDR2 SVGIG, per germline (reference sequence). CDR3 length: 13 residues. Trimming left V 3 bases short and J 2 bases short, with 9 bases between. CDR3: CAWSPRSTDTQYF. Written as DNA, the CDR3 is TGTGCCTGGAGCCCCCGGTCCACAGATACGCAGTATTTT.

The CDR3 sequence: CASGPSGGAYNEQFF. The CDR3 coding sequence is TGTGCTAGTGGGCCGAGCGGGGGGGCTTACAATGAGCAGTTCTTC. The chain links TRBV12-5 to TRBJ2-1; 10 positions match TRBD2. CDR1 is LGHNT, CDR2 FRNRAP, per germline. The V and J ends lost 6 bases and 4 bases, in that order; junction bases with no gene match: 6. The CDR3 covers 15 residues.

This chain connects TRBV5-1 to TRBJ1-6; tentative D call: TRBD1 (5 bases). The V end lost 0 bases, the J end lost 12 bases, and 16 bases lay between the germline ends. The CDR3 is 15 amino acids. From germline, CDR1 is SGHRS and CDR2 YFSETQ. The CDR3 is CASSLGRAGDLPLHF. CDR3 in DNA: TGCGCCAGCAGCTTGGGCAGGGCGGGGGATTTACCCCTCCACTTT.

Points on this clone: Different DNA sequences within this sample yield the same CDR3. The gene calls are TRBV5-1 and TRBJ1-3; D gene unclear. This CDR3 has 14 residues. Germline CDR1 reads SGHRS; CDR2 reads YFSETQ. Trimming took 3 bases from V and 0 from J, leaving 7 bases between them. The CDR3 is CASSSGSSGNTIYF. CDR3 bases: TGCGCCAGCAGCTCCGGGAGCTCTGGAAACACCATATATTTT.

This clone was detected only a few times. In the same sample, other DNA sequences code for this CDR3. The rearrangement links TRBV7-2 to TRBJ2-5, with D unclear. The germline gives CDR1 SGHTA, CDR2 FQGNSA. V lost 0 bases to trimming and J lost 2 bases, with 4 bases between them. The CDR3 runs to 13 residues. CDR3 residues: CASSLARQETQYF. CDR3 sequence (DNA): TGTGCCAGCAGCTTAGCCAGGCAAGAGACCCAGTACTTC.

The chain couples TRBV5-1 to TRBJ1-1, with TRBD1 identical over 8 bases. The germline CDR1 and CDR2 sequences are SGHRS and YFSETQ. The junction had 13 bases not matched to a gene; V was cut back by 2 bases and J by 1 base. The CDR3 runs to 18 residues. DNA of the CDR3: TGCGCCAGCAGCTTTGGGATCGGGACAGGACTATCGAACACTGAAGCTTTCTTT. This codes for CASSFGIGTGLSNTEAFF.

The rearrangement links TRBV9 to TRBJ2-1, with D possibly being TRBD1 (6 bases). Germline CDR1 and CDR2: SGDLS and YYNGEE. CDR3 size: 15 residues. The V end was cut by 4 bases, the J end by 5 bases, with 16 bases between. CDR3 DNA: TGTGCCAGCAGCCCCTCAGGACAGCCAGACAATGAGCAGTTCTTC. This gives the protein CASSPSGQPDNEQFF.

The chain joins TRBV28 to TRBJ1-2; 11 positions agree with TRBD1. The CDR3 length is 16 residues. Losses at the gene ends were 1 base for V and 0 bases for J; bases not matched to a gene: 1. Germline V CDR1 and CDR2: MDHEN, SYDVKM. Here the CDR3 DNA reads TGTGCCAGCAGTTTATCGGGACAGGGGGCTAACTATGGCTACACCTTC. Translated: CASSLSGQGANYGYTF.

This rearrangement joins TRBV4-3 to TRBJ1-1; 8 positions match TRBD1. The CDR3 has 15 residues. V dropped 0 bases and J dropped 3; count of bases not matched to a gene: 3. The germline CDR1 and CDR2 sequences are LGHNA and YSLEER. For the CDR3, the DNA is TGCGCCAGCAGCCAAGACAGGGGGCATTACACTGAAGCTTTCTTT. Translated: CASSQDRGHYTEAFF.

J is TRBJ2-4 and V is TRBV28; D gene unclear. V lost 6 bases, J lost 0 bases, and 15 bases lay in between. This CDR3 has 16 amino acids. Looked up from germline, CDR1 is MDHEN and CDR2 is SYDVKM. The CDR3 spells CASSSDSEEAKNIQYF. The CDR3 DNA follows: TGTGCCAGCAGCTCCGACTCGGAAGAAGCCAAAAACATTCAGTACTTC.

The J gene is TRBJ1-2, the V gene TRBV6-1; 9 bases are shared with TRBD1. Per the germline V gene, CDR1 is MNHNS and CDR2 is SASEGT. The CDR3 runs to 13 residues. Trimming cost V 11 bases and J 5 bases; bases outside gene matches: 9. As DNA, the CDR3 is TGTGCCGGCGACAGGGGGACTGCGTATGGCTACACCTTC. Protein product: CAGDRGTAYGYTF.

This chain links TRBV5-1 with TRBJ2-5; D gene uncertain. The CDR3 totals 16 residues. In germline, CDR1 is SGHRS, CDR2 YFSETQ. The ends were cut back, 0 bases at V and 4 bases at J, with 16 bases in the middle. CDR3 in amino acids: CASSLGDSSSGETQYF. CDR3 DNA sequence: TGCGCCAGCAGCTTGGGTGATAGTTCCTCGGGAGAGACCCAGTACTTC.

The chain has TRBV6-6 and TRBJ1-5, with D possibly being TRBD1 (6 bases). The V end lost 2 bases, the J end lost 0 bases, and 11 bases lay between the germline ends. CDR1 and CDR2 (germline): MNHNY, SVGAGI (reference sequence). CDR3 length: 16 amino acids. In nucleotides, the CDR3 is TGTGCCAGCAGTTACAAGGCAGGGGATAGCAATCAGCCCCAGCATTTT. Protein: CASSYKAGDSNQPQHF.

The DNA of the CDR3 is TGTGCCTGGACCACACGACAGGGATGGGGTGGCTACACCTTC. Amino acid sequence: CAWTTRQGWGGYTF. J is TRBJ1-2 and V is TRBV30; 7 nucleotides agree with TRBD1. CDR1 and CDR2 (germline): GTSNPN, SVGIG (reference sequence). V shed 4 bases and J 7 bases; nucleotides not matched to a gene: 12. The length of the CDR3 is 14 residues.